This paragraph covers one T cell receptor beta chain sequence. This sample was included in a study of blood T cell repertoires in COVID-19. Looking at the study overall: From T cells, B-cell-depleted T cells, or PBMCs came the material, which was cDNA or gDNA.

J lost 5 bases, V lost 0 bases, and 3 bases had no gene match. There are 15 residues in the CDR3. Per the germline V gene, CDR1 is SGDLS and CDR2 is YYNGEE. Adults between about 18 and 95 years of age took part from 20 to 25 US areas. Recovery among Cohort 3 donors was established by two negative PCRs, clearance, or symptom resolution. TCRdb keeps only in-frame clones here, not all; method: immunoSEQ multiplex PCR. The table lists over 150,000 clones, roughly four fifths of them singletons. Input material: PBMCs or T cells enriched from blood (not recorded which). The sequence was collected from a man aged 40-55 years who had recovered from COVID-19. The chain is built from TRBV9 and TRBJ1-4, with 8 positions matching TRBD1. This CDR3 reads CASSVAGGLNEKLFF. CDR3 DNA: TGTGCCAGCAGCGTAGCAGGGGGCTTAAATGAAAAACTGTTTTTT.